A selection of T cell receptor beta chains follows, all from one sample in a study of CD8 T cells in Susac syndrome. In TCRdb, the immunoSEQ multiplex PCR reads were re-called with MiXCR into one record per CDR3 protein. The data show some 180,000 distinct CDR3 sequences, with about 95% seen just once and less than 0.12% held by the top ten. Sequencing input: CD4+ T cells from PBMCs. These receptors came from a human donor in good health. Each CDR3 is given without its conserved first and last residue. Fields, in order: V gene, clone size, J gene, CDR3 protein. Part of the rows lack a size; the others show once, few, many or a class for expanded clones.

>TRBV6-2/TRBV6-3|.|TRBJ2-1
ASSYGDSYNEQF
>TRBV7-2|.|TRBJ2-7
ASSLGGSLAGYEQY
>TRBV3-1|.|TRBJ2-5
ATKPPTSARETQY
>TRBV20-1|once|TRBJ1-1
SATLHGLVNTEAF
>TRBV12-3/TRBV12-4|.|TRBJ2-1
ASTGPAGNEQF
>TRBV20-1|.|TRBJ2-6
SARTPEASGANVLT
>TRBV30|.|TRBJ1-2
AWTIGGDGYT
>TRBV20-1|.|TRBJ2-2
SAAGPANTGELF
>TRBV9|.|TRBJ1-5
ASSETGGDQPQH
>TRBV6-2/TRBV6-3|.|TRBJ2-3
ASGPLAIDRKDTQY
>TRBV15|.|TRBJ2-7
ATIALTLYEQY
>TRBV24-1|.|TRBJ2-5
ATSDPLAGGQETQY
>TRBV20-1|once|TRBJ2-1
SALLAGSYNEQF
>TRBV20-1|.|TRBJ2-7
SARADRVHEQY
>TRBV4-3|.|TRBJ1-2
ASSQDDSLNYGYT
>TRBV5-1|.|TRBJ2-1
ASSIAGGENEQF
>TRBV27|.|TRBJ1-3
ASSLYSAGNTIY
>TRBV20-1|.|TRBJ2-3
SARLDNTDTQY
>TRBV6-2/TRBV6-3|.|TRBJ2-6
ASSFGTGTGANVLT
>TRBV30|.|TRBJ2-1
ASRAGTSYNEQF
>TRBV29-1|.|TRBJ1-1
SGQTGSTEAF
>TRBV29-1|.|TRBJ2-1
SVDSSYNEQF
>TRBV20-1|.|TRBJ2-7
SARGEDGGASTYEQY
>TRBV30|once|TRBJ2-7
AWSRDLYEQY
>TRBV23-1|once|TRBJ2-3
ASSQARGTIPQY
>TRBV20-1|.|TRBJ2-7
SASGRRSYEQY
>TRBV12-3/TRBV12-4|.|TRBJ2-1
ASTLAGLAGLNEQF
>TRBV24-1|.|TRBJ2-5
ATSGRGTPETQY
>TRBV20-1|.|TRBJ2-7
SARRESYEQY
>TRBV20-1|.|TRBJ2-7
SARDPTSGRAGDAEQY
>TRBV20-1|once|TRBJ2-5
SAILTGGTAFGETQY
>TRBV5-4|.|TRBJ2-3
ASSLAGTGEDTQY
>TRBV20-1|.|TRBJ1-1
SAREGDLAGIGYTEAF
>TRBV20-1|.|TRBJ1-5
SATDPGQGYQPQH
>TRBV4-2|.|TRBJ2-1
ASSQTSGRAVDEQF